The 7 T cell receptor beta chains presented below share a single source sample, sequenced in a study of T cell clonality in common variable immunodeficiency. Some clones are missing from TCRdb's copy, which holds only in-frame ones; the method was immunoSEQ multiplex PCR. The table lists over 50,000 clones, with no singletons. Sequencing used peripheral blood mononuclear cells. These TCRs come from a person between 18 and 75 years old in good health.

In its sample, this clone was seen many times. At one of its ends the junction is not consistent with the germline gene, which may arise from a read error. Coverage ceases 3 residues before the CDR3 finishes, and the germline J gene fills in the end. The chain combines TRBV29-1 with TRBJ2-1; D gene uncertain. CDR1 and CDR2 (germline): SQVTM, ANQGSEA. The CDR3 extends over 11 amino acids. The CDR3 spells CSVEDSFEQFF. The covered CDR3 bases are TGCAGCGTGGAAGACTCCTTTGAG.

In its sample, this clone was seen a few times. The read terminates 3 residues ahead of where the CDR3 ends, so the germline J gene completes it. The chain links TRBV11-2 to TRBJ2-7; D perhaps matches TRBD2 (5 bases). Germline V gene data show CDR1 as SGHAT and CDR2 as FQNNGV. This CDR3 contains 15 residues. Trimming took off 5 bases at V and 0 bases at J, with 14 bases between the two ends. The CDR3 DNA, read in part, is TGTGCCAGCAGCACTACGGACTGGCCCTCCTACGAG. It encodes CASSTTDWPSYE. The complete CDR3 reads CASSTTDWPSYEQYF.

The sample holds a few counts of this clone. The CDR3 loop is CSVADRQETQYF. The covered CDR3 bases are TGCAGTGTAGCCGACAGGCAAGAGACG. The gene calls are TRBV20-1 and TRBJ2-3; tentative D call: TRBD1 (6 bases). The read finishes 3 residues shy of the CDR3 end, and the germline J gene is used to complete it. Germline V gene lookup returns CDR1 DFQATT and CDR2 SNEGSKA (reference sequence). The CDR3 loop spans 12 amino acids.

This clone was observed a few times. Partial CDR3 DNA: TGTGCCAGAAGCTTCACTAGCGGGGTGCCAGATACG. As protein: CARSFTSGVPDT. Given in full, the CDR3 is CARSFTSGVPDTQYF. This sequence joins TRBV5-3 and TRBJ2-3; 10 bases map to TRBD2. The read stops 3 residues short of the end of the CDR3; the missing end is completed from the germline J gene. TRBV5-3 is identified as an open reading frame with a role that is uncertain. The V segment lost 2 bases and the J segment 4 bases; nucleotides outside the gene matches: 4. The CDR3 runs 15 residues.

This clone was seen ten or more times. The CDR3 is CAISSGTSYNEQFF. Partial CDR3 DNA: TGTGCCATCAGTAGCGGGACCTCCTACAATGAG. This rearrangement joins TRBV10-3 to TRBJ2-1, with 7 bases matching TRBD2. Sequencing ends 3 residues short of the CDR3 end; the germline J gene provides the rest. From germline, CDR1 is ENHRY and CDR2 SYGVKD. V gave up 5 bases and J gave up 0 bases; unmatched junction bases: 1. The CDR3 is 14 residues long.

This clone was detected ten times or more. The read ends 3 residues shy of where the CDR3 ends; the end is completed using the germline J gene. The genes are TRBV6-2 or TRBV6-3 and TRBJ1-1; D not certain. The CDR3 totals 14 residues. CDR1 and CDR2 from the germline V gene are MNHEY and SVGEGT. V was shortened by 7 bases and J by 1 base, with 13 bases between the two germline ends. The CDR3 here is CASKERRGNTEAFF. Partial CDR3 DNA: TGTGCCAGCAAAGAACGACGGGGGAACACTGAA.

This clone was recorded at least ten times. The CDR3 end is not reached by the read, which stops 3 residues before it; the germline J gene fills it in. This chain uses TRBV20-1 with TRBJ2-7; weak D call: TRBD2 (5 bases). The germline gives CDR1 DFQATT, CDR2 SNEGSKA (reference sequence). The V end lost 0 bases, the J end lost 1 base, and 13 bases lay between the germline ends. The CDR3 loop spans 15 amino acids. The CDR3 bases that were read are TGCAGTGCTAGAGATCTCGTTAGCGCGTCCTACGAG. It specifies CSARDLVSASYE. The CDR3, in full, reads CSARDLVSASYEQYF.